The next 11 T cell receptor beta chains were all read from a single sample in a study of T-cell memory formation after mild COVID-19. TCRdb ran MiXCR on the 5' RACE reads and lists one entry per CDR3 protein. This sample has about 190,000 distinct CDR3 sequences, with over 20% found just once. Sequencing was done on a sample of PBMCs or a T cell subset sorted from them (not recorded which). These receptors were taken from an adult woman who had mild COVID-19 (a few samples of this study predate the infection). Cell type and time point are not known.

This clonotype has just a few counts. The CDR3 coding sequence is TGCGCCAGCAGCCAAGTACCGGGACTACTCTATACTAGATCCTACAATGAGCAGTTCTTC. The encoded protein is CASSQVPGLLYTRSYNEQFF. This chain uses TRBV4-3 with TRBJ2-1; TRBD2 aligns across 7 bases. Germline V gene lookup returns CDR1 LGHNA and CDR2 YSLEER. The CDR3 length is 20 residues. Trimming removed 1 base from V and 1 base from J; junction bases left unmatched: 16.

In this sample, this clonotype turned up a few times. The chain joins TRBV6-1 to TRBJ2-3; 13 bases are a match to TRBD2. Germline CDR1 is MNHNS and CDR2 is SASEGT. V lost 9 bases to trimming and J lost 2 bases; unmatched junction nucleotides: 2. The CDR3 totals 14 residues. The CDR3 sequence is CASGLAGDTDTQYF. The CDR3 region has the DNA TGTGCCAGTGGACTAGCGGGGGACACAGATACGCAGTATTTT.

This clonotype came up many times. The chain joins TRBV3-1 to TRBJ2-7, with D possibly being TRBD2 (5 bases). Germline V gives CDR1 LGHDT, CDR2 YNNKEL (reference sequence). Trimming cost V 0 bases and J 4 bases, with 13 bases left between them. The CDR3 spans 15 residues. Here the CDR3 DNA reads TGTGCCAGCAGCCAAGATCAAGGGCTAGCTTACGAGCAGTACTTC. It specifies CASSQDQGLAYEQYF.

This clonotype was seen at least ten times. Here the CDR3 DNA reads TGTGCCAGCAGCTTTGGGACAGGGAACACTGAAGCTTTCTTT. Translating it yields CASSFGTGNTEAFF. The chain couples TRBV5-4 to TRBJ1-1; 8 bases agree with TRBD1. This CDR3 is built from 14 residues. Germline trimming cut 2 bases from V and 1 base from J; bases unmatched to any gene: 1. Germline CDR1 and CDR2: SGHNT and YYREEE (reference sequence).

This chain links TRBV4-3 with TRBJ2-7; a possible D gene is TRBD2 (7 bases). The CDR3 loop spans 15 amino acids. Germline assignment: CDR1 LGHNA and CDR2 YSLEER. Trimming removed 0 bases from V and 5 bases from J, with 14 bases in between. CDR3 coding DNA: TGCGCCAGCAGCCAAGAAATGCGGGGGCTCCACGAGCAGTACTTC. The encoded protein is CASSQEMRGLHEQYF.

This clonotype was observed a single time. The chain uses TRBV7-3 and TRBJ2-6, with TRBD2 matching 9 bases. This CDR3 region has 17 residues. Germline lookup yields CDR1 SGHTA and CDR2 FQGTGA. V shed 2 bases, J shed 2 bases, and the junction held 4 bases outside the gene matches. In DNA, the CDR3 is TGTGCCAGCAGCTTATCGGCGGGAGGGCCTGGGGCCAACGTCCTGACTTTC. The encoded protein is CASSLSAGGPGANVLTF.

The chain is built from TRBV13 and TRBJ1-1; TRBD1 agrees at 8 bases. After removal of 5 bases from V and 0 bases from J, the junction contained 5 bases not matched to a gene. Looked up from germline, CDR1 is PRHDT and CDR2 is FYEKMQ (reference sequence). The CDR3 consists of 15 residues. The CDR3 sequence: CASSPRDRLNTEAFF. Here the CDR3 DNA reads TGTGCCAGCAGCCCGAGGGACAGGTTGAACACTGAAGCTTTCTTT.

This clonotype showed up just once. V and J are TRBV28 and TRBJ1-2; weak D call: TRBD1 (6 bases). CDR3 length: 14 amino acids. Germline loops: CDR1 MDHEN, CDR2 SYDVKM. Between the trimmed V and J ends, which lost 5 bases and 3 bases, there was a span of 13 bases. The CDR3 protein is CASSGQGSYYGYTF. The CDR3 DNA sequence: TGTGCCAGCAGTGGGCAGGGGAGTTACTATGGCTACACCTTC.

The V call is TRBV6-5, the J call TRBJ1-2, with D possibly being TRBD1 (5 bases). Trimming took off 5 bases at V and 1 base at J, with 8 bases between the two ends. Germline CDR1 is MNHEY and CDR2 is SVGAGI. This CDR3 contains 13 residues. The CDR3, as DNA: TGTGCCAGCAGTCCAGGGATTAACTATGGCTACACCTTC. It translates to CASSPGINYGYTF.

The chain recombines TRBV7-9 with TRBJ2-7; no clear D. The germline V and J ends were trimmed by 4 bases and 3 bases, with 7 bases remaining between them. The CDR3 has 12 amino acids. CDR1 and CDR2 from the germline V gene are SEHNR and FQNEAQ (reference sequence). CDR3 region: CASSSADYEQYF. DNA of the CDR3: TGTGCCAGCAGCTCGGCCGACTACGAGCAGTACTTC. Full variable domain (remainder filled in from reference TRBV7-9 and TRBJ2-7): DTGVSQNPRHKITKRGQNVTFRCDPISEHNRLYWYRQTLGQGPEFLTYFQNEAQLEKSRLLSDRFSAERPKGSFSTLEIQRTEQGDSAMYLCASSSADYEQYFGPGTRLTVT.

This clonotype occurred a few times. DNA of the CDR3: TGTGCCAGCAGCTTATCACCCCAGGGACTCGCGGTCGAGACCCAGTACTTC. As protein: CASSLSPQGLAVETQYF. J is TRBJ2-5 and V is TRBV7-9, with D perhaps matching TRBD2 (6 bases). CDR3 length: 17 amino acids. Germline V lookup: CDR1 SEHNR, CDR2 FQNEAQ (reference sequence). The ends were cut back, 2 bases at V and 5 bases at J, with 21 bases in the middle. Variable domain in full (rest from reference TRBV7-9 and TRBJ2-5): DTGVSQNPRHKITKRGQNVTFRCDPISEHNRLYWYRQTLGQGPEFLTYFQNEAQLEKSRLLSDRFSAERPKGSFSTLEIQRTEQGDSAMYLCASSLSPQGLAVETQYFGPGTRLLVL.